These 16 T cell receptor beta chains were sequenced from one sample in a study of cytomegalovirus exposure and HLA in healthy donors. 13 Jbeta primers and 60 Vbeta primers were used for the PCR. The data were produced by immunoSEQ multiplex PCR, yet TCRdb's version contains in-frame clones alone and is incomplete. The sample lists about 190,000 clones, more than 60% occurring once. Sequencing input: PBMCs. The source of these receptors is a woman in her twenties or thirties in good health and CMV-seropositive.

V is TRBV5-1 and J is TRBJ1-1, with 9 bases that match TRBD1. The length of the CDR3 is 13 residues. J gave up 7 bases and V 3 bases, and 4 bases lay outside the gene matches. The germline CDR1 and CDR2 sequences are SGHRS and YFSETQ. CDR3 loop: CASSSVDRGEAFF. The DNA of the CDR3 is TGCGCCAGCAGCTCGGTGGACAGGGGTGAAGCTTTCTTT.

The rearrangement joins TRBV9 to TRBJ1-1, with unresolved D. The germline V gene has CDR1 SGDLS and CDR2 YYNGEE. The CDR3 is made up of 13 amino acids. The germline V and J ends were trimmed by 5 bases and 3 bases, with 11 bases remaining between them. DNA of the CDR3: TGTGCCAGCAGTTTAGACACGGACACTGAAGCTTTCTTT. The encoded protein is CASSLDTDTEAFF.

V usage is TRBV5-4 and J usage is TRBJ2-3; D is possibly TRBD1 (5 bases). Looked up from germline, CDR1 is SGHNT and CDR2 is YYREEE (reference sequence). Trimming pared 0 bases from V and 6 bases from J, leaving 14 bases between. The CDR3 covers 15 residues. Here the CDR3 DNA reads TGTGCCAGCAGCTTGGAGGCAGGGCGGATGGATACGCAGTATTTT. Translation gives CASSLEAGRMDTQYF.

On this clone: This CDR3 is also generated by other DNA sequences in the sample. The chain is built from TRBV5-1 and TRBJ2-7, with 8 bases matching TRBD1. Germline V gives CDR1 SGHRS, CDR2 YFSETQ. V lost 5 bases to trimming and J lost 1 base; unmatched junction nucleotides: 8. The CDR3 loop spans 15 amino acids. CDR3 bases: TGCGCCAGCAGGAAGGGACAGGATAATTCCTACGAGCAGTACTTC. Its translation is CASRKGQDNSYEQYF.

The chain recombines TRBV7-2 with TRBJ1-5; 7 nucleotides line up with TRBD1. V lost 6 bases and J lost 6; bases outside the gene matches: 5. This CDR3 contains 13 residues. In germline, CDR1 is SGHTA, CDR2 FQGNSA. Here the CDR3 DNA reads TGTGCCAGCAGTCTAGGACAGGCTCAGCCCCAGCATTTT. Translation: CASSLGQAQPQHF.

The chain links TRBV6-5 to TRBJ1-1, with D perhaps TRBD1 (6 bases). Germline CDR1 MNHEY, CDR2 SVGAGI. CDR3 size: 16 residues. The V and J ends lost 1 base and 5 bases respectively, with 17 bases between them. The CDR3 nucleotides are TGTGCCAGCAGTTACTTCCCCTCGACAGGCTTTACTGAAGCTTTCTTT. This translates into CASSYFPSTGFTEAFF.

The chain couples TRBV28 to TRBJ2-7; TRBD2 matches at 11 bases. The J segment lost 7 bases and the V segment lost 2 bases, leaving 10 bases of the junction unmatched. CDR3 length: 16 residues. CDR1 MDHEN and CDR2 SYDVKM come from the germline V gene. The DNA for the CDR3 is TGTGCCAGCAGTTTACCCCCGGGACTAGCGGATACGGAGCAGTACTTC. Amino acids: CASSLPPGLADTEQYF.

In this sample, this clone turned up a few times. This chain links TRBV28 with TRBJ1-4; D remains ambiguous. The CDR3 totals 14 residues. The ends were cut back, 6 bases at V and 4 bases at J, with 12 bases in the middle. CDR1 and CDR2 (germline): MDHEN, SYDVKM. Here the CDR3 reads CASSRGPHNEKLFF. The CDR3 DNA sequence: TGTGCCAGCAGCCGCGGGCCCCATAATGAAAAACTGTTTTTT.

V is TRBV9 and J is TRBJ2-3; perhaps TRBD2 as D (6 bases). The CDR3 is made up of 15 amino acids. Trimming took off 3 bases at V and 1 base at J, with 12 bases between the two ends. The germline V gene encodes CDR1 SGDLS and CDR2 YYNGEE. In DNA, the CDR3 is TGTGCCAGCAGCGGACCGGGACTCCGCACAGATACGCAGTATTTT. It encodes CASSGPGLRTDTQYF.

The DNA of the CDR3 is TGTGCCTGGATTAATAGCGGGGCCTACGAGCAGTACTTC. Translating it yields CAWINSGAYEQYF. The chain employs TRBV30 and TRBJ2-7, with 8 bases aligning to TRBD2. The CDR3 has 13 residues. Germline loops: CDR1 GTSNPN, CDR2 SVGIG (reference sequence). V gave up 4 bases and J gave up 2 bases; unmatched junction bases: 4.

This chain links TRBV30 with TRBJ2-2, with TRBD2 matching over 8 bases. The CDR3 sequence is 14 residues long. Germline V gene data show CDR1 as GTSNPN and CDR2 as SVGIG (reference sequence). J gave up 5 bases and V 2 bases, and 4 bases lay outside the gene matches. The chain's CDR3 is CAWSRGGDTGELFF. The CDR3 DNA reads as TGTGCCTGGAGTCGGGGGGGTGATACCGGGGAGCTGTTTTTT.

The rearrangement links TRBV2 to TRBJ2-1; D call uncertain. The CDR3 loop spans 12 amino acids. The V end was cut by 7 bases, the J end by 7 bases, with 11 bases between. Per germline, CDR1 SNHLY and CDR2 FYNNEI. The CDR3 DNA reads as TGTGCCAGCATCGAAACGGTTAATGAGCAGTTCTTC. This translates into CASIETVNEQFF.

The genes are TRBV9 and TRBJ2-1, with 12 bases identical to TRBD2. The germline V gene has CDR1 SGDLS and CDR2 YYNGEE. The CDR3 is 17 amino acids. V lost 0 bases to trimming and J lost 8 bases; unmatched junction nucleotides: 9. CDR3 loop: CASSVAWASGGADEQFF. The CDR3, as DNA: TGTGCCAGCAGCGTAGCTTGGGCTAGCGGGGGGGCAGATGAGCAGTTCTTC.

The J gene is TRBJ1-5, the V gene TRBV27; TRBD1 aligns across 7 bases. The V and J ends lost 3 bases and 1 base, in that order; junction bases with no gene match: 15. Germline V lookup: CDR1 MNHEY, CDR2 SMNVEV (reference sequence). The CDR3 loop spans 19 amino acids. The chain's CDR3 is CASSLFPTGVTGSNQPQHF. The CDR3 region has the DNA TGTGCCAGCAGTTTGTTCCCCACAGGGGTTACCGGGAGCAATCAGCCCCAGCATTTT.

This chain connects TRBV28 to TRBJ1-5; TRBD1 might be the D (5 bases). Germline CDR1 and CDR2: MDHEN and SYDVKM. Trimming removed 5 bases at V and 3 bases at J, with 14 bases between. This CDR3 is built from 15 residues. The CDR3 is CASSPRGVDNQPQHF. DNA of the CDR3: TGTGCCAGCAGTCCCCGGGGGGTGGACAATCAGCCCCAGCATTTT.

The chain links TRBV15 to TRBJ2-4; 11 bases are shared with TRBD2. The V gene's germline CDR1 is LNHNV and CDR2 YYDKDF (reference sequence). The V and J ends lost 0 bases and 0 bases, in that order; junction bases with no gene match: 4. The CDR3 totals 18 residues. CDR3 sequence (DNA): TGTGCCACCAGCAGAGATATAGCGGGAGGGCCAGCCAAAAACATTCAGTACTTC. Translating it yields CATSRDIAGGPAKNIQYF. Using reference TRBV15 and TRBJ2-4 for the parts outside the CDR3, the full variable domain is DAMVIQNPRYQVTQFGKPVTLSCSQTLNHNVMYWYQQKSSQAPKLLFHYYDKDFNNEADTPDNFQSRRPNTSFCFLDIRSPGLGDTAMYLCATSRDIAGGPAKNIQYFGAGTRLSVL.